The 5 T cell receptor beta chains given below trace back to one sample, sequenced in a study of beta chain features in type 1 diabetes. Sequenced material consisted of expressed TCRB transcripts (all of the isolated RNA was reverse transcribed). Profiling relied on immunoSEQ multiplex PCR, and the TCRdb table lists in-frame clones only, not all of them. This sample yields some 280,000 clones, of which around 15% are seen a single time; under 0.02% belongs to the top ten. Study-wide points: Shorter TCRB CDR3s, moderately but significantly so, were found in Type 1 diabetes patients in all four CD4+ subsets.

These TCRs are of unknown antigen specificity. The sequenced material came from naive CD4+ T cells from blood. All receptors come from a young man with type 1 diabetes.

This sequence joins TRBV11-1 and TRBJ2-7, with a tentative D call TRBD2 (6 bases). The V gene's germline CDR1 is SGHAT and CDR2 FQDESV (reference sequence). The CDR3 runs 15 residues. The V gene lost 4 bases and the J gene lost 11 bases, with 24 bases spanning the gap. CDR3 residues: CASSSTPTGGRGKYF. The CDR3 DNA sequence: TGTGCCAGCAGCTCCACTCCGACCGGGGGTCGCGGGAAGTACTTC. Full variable domain (rest looked up from reference TRBV11-1 and TRBJ2-7): EAEVAQSPRYKITEKSQAVAFWCDPISGHATLYWYRQILGQGPELLVQFQDESVVDDSQLPKDRFSAERLKGVDSTLKIQPAELGDSAMYLCASSSTPTGGRGKYFGPGTRLTVT.

The chain joins TRBV2 to TRBJ1-5, with D maybe TRBD1 (5 bases). The CDR3 runs 14 residues. Germline V gene sequence: CDR1 SNHLY, CDR2 FYNNEI. Between the trimmed V and J ends, which lost 3 bases and 7 bases, there was a span of 13 bases. CDR3 region: CASSEQGVGQPQHF. The CDR3 DNA reads as TGTGCCAGCAGTGAGCAAGGGGTCGGGCAGCCCCAGCATTTT. The whole variable domain, filled in from reference TRBV2 and TRBJ1-5, reads EPEVTQTPSHQVTQMGQEVILRCVPISNHLYFYWYRQILGQKVEFLVSFYNNEISEKSEIFDDQFSVERPDGSNFTLKIRSTKLEDSAMYFCASSEQGVGQPQHFGDGTRLSIL.

This chain connects TRBV10-3 to TRBJ2-7, with TRBD2 matching over 12 bases. J was trimmed by 0 bases and V by 1 base; bases with no gene match: 7. The CDR3 runs 18 residues. The V gene's germline CDR1 is ENHRY and CDR2 SYGVKD. The CDR3 protein is CAISEFPGLAGLSYEQYF. The DNA of the CDR3 is TGTGCCATCAGTGAGTTTCCCGGACTAGCGGGGCTCTCCTACGAGCAGTACTTC.

This clone was picked up a small number of times. The chain recombines TRBV4-3 with TRBJ2-7; D not certain. Germline V gene data show CDR1 as LGHNA and CDR2 as YSLEER. CDR3 length equals 13 residues. The V and J ends lost 0 bases and 6 bases respectively, with 9 bases between them. The CDR3 region is CASSQDVGGEQYF. In DNA, the CDR3 is TGCGCCAGCAGCCAAGATGTAGGCGGCGAGCAGTACTTC.

This rearrangement joins TRBV27 to TRBJ1-1; D remains unclear. Germline CDR1 and CDR2: MNHEY and SMNVEV (reference sequence). V lost 3 bases, J lost 1 base, and 12 bases lay in between. CDR3 length equals 15 residues. CDR3 nucleotide sequence: TGTGCCAGCAGTTTTGCGCCCTTGAGGAACACTGAAGCTTTCTTT. This codes for CASSFAPLRNTEAFF.